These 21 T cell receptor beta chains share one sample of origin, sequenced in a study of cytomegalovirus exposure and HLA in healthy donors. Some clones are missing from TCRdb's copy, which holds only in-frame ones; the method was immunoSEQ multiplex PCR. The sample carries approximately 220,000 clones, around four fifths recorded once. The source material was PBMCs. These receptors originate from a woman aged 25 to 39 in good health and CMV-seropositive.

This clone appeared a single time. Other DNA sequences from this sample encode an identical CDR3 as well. This chain's CDR3 is CASSYGRNTEAFF. The CDR3 coding sequence is TGTGCCAGCAGTTACGGCAGAAACACTGAAGCTTTCTTT. The chain joins TRBV6-5 to TRBJ1-1; D unresolved. With 2 bases removed from V and 2 bases from J, the gap between germline ends came to 6 bases. From germline, CDR1 is MNHEY and CDR2 SVGAGI. The CDR3 runs to 13 residues.

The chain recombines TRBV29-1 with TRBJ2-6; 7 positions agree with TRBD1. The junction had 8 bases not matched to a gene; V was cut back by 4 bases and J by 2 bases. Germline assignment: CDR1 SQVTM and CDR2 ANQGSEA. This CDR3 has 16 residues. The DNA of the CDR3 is TGCAGCGTTGGTGTCAGGGGGTTGGCTGGGGCCAACGTCCTGACTTTC. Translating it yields CSVGVRGLAGANVLTF.

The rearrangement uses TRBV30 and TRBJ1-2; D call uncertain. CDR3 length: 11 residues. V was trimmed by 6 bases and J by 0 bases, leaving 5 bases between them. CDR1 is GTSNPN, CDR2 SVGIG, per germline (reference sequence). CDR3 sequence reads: CACKTNYGYTF. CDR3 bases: TGTGCCTGCAAAACTAACTATGGCTACACCTTC. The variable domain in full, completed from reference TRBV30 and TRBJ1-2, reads SQTIHQWPATLVQPVGSPLSLECTVEGTSNPNLYWYRQAAGRGLQLLFYSVGIGQISSEVPQNLSASRPQDRQFILSSKKLLLSDSGFYLCACKTNYGYTFGSGTRLTVV.

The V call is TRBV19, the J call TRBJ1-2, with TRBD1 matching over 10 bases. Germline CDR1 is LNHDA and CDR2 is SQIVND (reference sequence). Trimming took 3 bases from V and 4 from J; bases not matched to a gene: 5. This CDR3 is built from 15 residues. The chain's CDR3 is CASSIMTGGFYGYTF. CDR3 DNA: TGTGCCAGTAGTATTATGACAGGGGGCTTCTATGGCTACACCTTC. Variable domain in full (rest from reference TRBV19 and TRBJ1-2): DGGITQSPKYLFRKEGQNVTLSCEQNLNHDAMYWYRQDPGQGLRLIYYSQIVNDFQKGDIAEGYSVSREKKESFPLTVTSAQKNPTAFYLCASSIMTGGFYGYTFGSGTRLTVV.

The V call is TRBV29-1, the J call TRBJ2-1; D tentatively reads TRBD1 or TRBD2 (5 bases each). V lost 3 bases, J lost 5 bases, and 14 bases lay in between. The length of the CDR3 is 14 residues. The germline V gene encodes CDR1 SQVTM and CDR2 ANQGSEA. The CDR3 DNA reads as TGCAGCGTTGAGGGGACCCCCCGAGACAATGAGCAGTTCTTC. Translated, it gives CSVEGTPRDNEQFF.

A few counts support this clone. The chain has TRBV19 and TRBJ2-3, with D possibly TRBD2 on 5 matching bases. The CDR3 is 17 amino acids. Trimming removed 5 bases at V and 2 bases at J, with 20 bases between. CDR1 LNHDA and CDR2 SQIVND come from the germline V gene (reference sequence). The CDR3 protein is CASSPLVDYLSTDTQYF. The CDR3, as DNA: TGTGCCAGTAGTCCCCTAGTAGACTATCTTTCCACAGATACGCAGTATTTT.

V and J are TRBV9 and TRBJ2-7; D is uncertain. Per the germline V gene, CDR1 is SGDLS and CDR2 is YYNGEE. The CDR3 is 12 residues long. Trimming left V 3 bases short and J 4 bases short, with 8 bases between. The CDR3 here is CASSGGSYEQYF. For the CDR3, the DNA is TGTGCCAGCAGCGGGGGTTCATACGAGCAGTACTTC.

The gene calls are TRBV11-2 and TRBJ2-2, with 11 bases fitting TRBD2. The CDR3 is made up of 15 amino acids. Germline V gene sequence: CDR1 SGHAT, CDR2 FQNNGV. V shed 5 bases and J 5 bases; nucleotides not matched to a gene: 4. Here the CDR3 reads CASSPLAGGTGELFF. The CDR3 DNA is TGTGCCAGCAGCCCTCTAGCGGGAGGTACCGGGGAGCTGTTTTTT.

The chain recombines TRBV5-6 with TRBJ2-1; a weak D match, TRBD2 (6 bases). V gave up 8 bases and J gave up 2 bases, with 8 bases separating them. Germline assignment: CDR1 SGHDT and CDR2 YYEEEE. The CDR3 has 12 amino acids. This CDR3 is CASRRAYNEQFF. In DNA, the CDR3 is TGTGCCAGTCGGAGGGCCTACAATGAGCAGTTCTTC.

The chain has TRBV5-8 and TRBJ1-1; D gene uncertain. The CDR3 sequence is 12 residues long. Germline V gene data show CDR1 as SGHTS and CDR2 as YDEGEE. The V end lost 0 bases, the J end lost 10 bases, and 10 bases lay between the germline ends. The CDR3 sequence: CASSLDYRGAFF. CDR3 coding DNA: TGTGCCAGCAGCTTGGACTACCGTGGAGCTTTCTTT.

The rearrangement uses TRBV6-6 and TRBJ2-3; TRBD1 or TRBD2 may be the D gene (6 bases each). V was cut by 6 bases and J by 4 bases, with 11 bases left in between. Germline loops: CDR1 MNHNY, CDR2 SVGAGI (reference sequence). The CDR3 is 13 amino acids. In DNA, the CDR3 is TGTGCCAGCAGACCTGGGGGGCCAGATACGCAGTATTTT. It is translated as CASRPGGPDTQYF.

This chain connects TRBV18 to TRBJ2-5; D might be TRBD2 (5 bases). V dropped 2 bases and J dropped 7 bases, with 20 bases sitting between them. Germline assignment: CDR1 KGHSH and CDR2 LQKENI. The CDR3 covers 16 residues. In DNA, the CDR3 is TGTGCCAGCTCACCAGGAGGTCTTGGGAAATCCGGGACCCAGTACTTC. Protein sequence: CASSPGGLGKSGTQYF.

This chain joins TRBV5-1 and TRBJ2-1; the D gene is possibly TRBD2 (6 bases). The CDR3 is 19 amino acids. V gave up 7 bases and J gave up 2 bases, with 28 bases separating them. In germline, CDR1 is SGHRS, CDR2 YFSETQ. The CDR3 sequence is CASGLTPGSRERTYNEQFF. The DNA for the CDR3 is TGCGCCAGCGGTCTGACACCAGGGAGCCGGGAGAGGACCTACAATGAGCAGTTCTTC.

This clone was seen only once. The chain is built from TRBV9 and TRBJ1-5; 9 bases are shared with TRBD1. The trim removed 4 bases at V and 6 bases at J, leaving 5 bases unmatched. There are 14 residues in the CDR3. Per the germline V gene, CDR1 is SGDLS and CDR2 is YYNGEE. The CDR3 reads CASSPADRGQPQHF. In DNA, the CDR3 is TGTGCCAGCAGCCCTGCGGACAGGGGTCAGCCCCAGCATTTT.

The CDR3 loop is CASTQEPDTEAFF. The CDR3 nucleotides read TGTGCCAGCACCCAGGAGCCGGACACTGAAGCTTTCTTT. The chain has TRBV2 and TRBJ1-1; D remains unclear. The germline V and J ends were trimmed by 7 bases and 3 bases, with 12 bases remaining between them. CDR1 and CDR2 from the germline V gene are SNHLY and FYNNEI. This CDR3 spans 13 amino acids.

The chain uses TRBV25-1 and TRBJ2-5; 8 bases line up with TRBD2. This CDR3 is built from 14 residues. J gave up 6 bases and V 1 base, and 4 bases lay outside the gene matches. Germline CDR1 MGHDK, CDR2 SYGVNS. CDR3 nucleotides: TGTGCCAGCAGTGAATCGCGGGGGGCTAAGACCCAGTACTTC. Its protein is CASSESRGAKTQYF.

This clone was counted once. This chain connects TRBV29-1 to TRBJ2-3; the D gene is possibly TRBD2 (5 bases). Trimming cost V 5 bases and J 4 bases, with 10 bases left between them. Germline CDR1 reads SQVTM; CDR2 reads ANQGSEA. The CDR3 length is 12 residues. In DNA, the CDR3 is TGCAGCGTTATAAAGGAGGCAGATACGCAGTATTTT. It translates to CSVIKEADTQYF.

The CDR3 nucleotides are TGTGCCAGCAGCTTAAACCGCTACAATGAGCAGTTCTTC. Translating it yields CASSLNRYNEQFF. The gene calls are TRBV7-3 and TRBJ2-1; D gene uncertain. The V gene's germline CDR1 is SGHTA and CDR2 FQGTGA. V lost 1 base and J 3 bases, leaving 4 bases between the germline ends. The length of the CDR3 is 13 residues. The variable domain in full, with the rest retrieved from reference TRBV7-3 and TRBJ2-1, is GAGVSQTPSNKVTEKGKYVELRCDPISGHTALYWYRQSLGQGPEFLIYFQGTGAADDSGLPNDRFFAVRPEGSVSTLKIQRTERGDSAVYLCASSLNRYNEQFFGPGTRLTVL.

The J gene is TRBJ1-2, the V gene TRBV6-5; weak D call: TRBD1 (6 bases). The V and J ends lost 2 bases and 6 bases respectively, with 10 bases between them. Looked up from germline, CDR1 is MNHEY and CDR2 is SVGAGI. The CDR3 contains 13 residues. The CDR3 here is CASSYGQGHGYTF. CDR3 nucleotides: TGTGCCAGCAGTTACGGCCAGGGGCATGGCTACACCTTC.

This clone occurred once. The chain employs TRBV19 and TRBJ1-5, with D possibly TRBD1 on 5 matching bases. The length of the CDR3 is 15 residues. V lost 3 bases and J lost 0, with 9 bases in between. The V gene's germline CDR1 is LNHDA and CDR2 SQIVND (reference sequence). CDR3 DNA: TGTGCCAGTAGTATGACAGACTTTAGCAATCAGCCCCAGCATTTT. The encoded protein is CASSMTDFSNQPQHF.

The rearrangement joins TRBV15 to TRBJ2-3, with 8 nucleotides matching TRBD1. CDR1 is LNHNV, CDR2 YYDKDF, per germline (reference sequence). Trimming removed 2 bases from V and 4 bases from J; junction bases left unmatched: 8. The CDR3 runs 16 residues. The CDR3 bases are TGTGCCACCAGCAGATTCGACAGGGGAGGTTCAGATACGCAGTATTTT. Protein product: CATSRFDRGGSDTQYF.